Here is one T cell receptor beta chain with its context. Its matching antigen is unknown. The germline gives CDR1 MGHRA, CDR2 YSYEKL. The CDR3 extends over 18 amino acids. J gave up 4 bases and V 1 base, and 11 bases lay outside the gene matches. A multiplex PCR was run with 60 Vbeta primers and 13 Jbeta primers. This table comes from immunoSEQ multiplex PCR, and its TCRdb copy is limited to in-frame clones, with some not included. Of 130,000 or so clones listed, roughly 87% are singletons. The sample originates from a study of cytomegalovirus exposure and HLA in healthy donors. Study conclusions and caveats: Later analysis identified a missense DCLRE1C variant that was linked to TCR beta V- and J-gene trimming. Most of the TCR beta V segments (in an earlier analysis) were productive either about 87% or about 30% of the time. Most likely, a cluster of highly shared sequence variants arose as a sequencing artifact.

Sequencing was done on a sample of PBMCs. The chain is built from TRBV4-1 and TRBJ2-3; TRBD2 aligns across 10 bases. This TCR derives from a woman aged 40 to 49 in good health and CMV-seronegative. CDR3 region: CASSQVERLAGAADTQYF. CDR3 DNA sequence: TGCGCCAGCAGCCAAGTTGAGAGGCTAGCGGGAGCCGCAGATACGCAGTATTTT.